The 16 T cell receptor beta chains given below trace back to one sample, sequenced in a study of CD8+ T cells in alopecia areata. Investigators isolated RNA and reverse transcribed it into cDNA to act as the sequencing template. The protocol was immunoSEQ multiplex PCR, while the TCRdb copy is restricted to in-frame clones and leaves out a portion. The sample yields about 150,000 clones, roughly 62% seen once. Sequenced material: CD4+ T cells sorted from blood, taken at week 0. The receptor set was obtained from a human donor with alopecia areata.

The chain uses TRBV5-1 and TRBJ2-7; maybe TRBD1 (6 bases). V was clipped by 4 bases and J by 3 bases, with 17 bases between them. CDR1 and CDR2 from the germline V gene are SGHRS and YFSETQ. The CDR3 loop spans 15 amino acids. The CDR3, as DNA: TGCGCCAGCAGCGTTGGGGACGGGACACTCTACGAGCAGTACTTC. Translated: CASSVGDGTLYEQYF.

The V call is TRBV7-9, the J call TRBJ1-6, with TRBD1 as a possible D gene (5 bases). The CDR3 covers 14 residues. Germline CDR1 reads SEHNR; CDR2 reads FQNEAQ (reference sequence). V shed 1 base and J shed 11 bases, with 12 bases lying between them. The CDR3 bases are TGTGCCAGCAGCTTAGGAGGAGGGGTAGCACCCCTCCACTTT. This gives the protein CASSLGGGVAPLHF. The whole variable domain, remainder taken from reference TRBV7-9 and TRBJ1-6, is DTGVSQNPRHKITKRGQNVTFRCDPISEHNRLYWYRQTLGQGPEFLTYFQNEAQLEKSRLLSDRFSAERPKGSFSTLEIQRTEQGDSAMYLCASSLGGGVAPLHFGNGTRLTVT.

The rearrangement links TRBV7-2 to TRBJ1-5; TRBD1 matches 8 bases. J was trimmed by 1 base and V by 5 bases; bases with no gene match: 4. Germline V lookup: CDR1 SGHTA, CDR2 FQGNSA. This CDR3 has 15 residues. The CDR3 reads CASSPDRGSNQPQHF. CDR3 coding DNA: TGTGCCAGCAGCCCTGACAGGGGAAGCAATCAGCCCCAGCATTTT.

Here the CDR3 DNA reads TGTGCCAGCACCTCGGGACAGGGTATTGAGACCCAGTACTTC. It yields the protein CASTSGQGIETQYF. The rearrangement joins TRBV6-1 to TRBJ2-5, with 9 bases aligning to TRBD1. The CDR3 consists of 14 residues. CDR1 is MNHNS, CDR2 SASEGT, per germline. The V gene end was trimmed by 7 bases and the J gene end by 5 bases; junction bases not matched to a gene: 8.

This clone was observed a handful of times. CDR3 protein: CASSNQFPSPLHF. In nucleotides, the CDR3 is TGTGCCAGCAGCAATCAGTTCCCCTCACCCCTCCACTTT. The chain employs TRBV5-4 and TRBJ1-6; D call uncertain. V was pared by 4 bases and J by 10 bases, with 12 bases between. There are 13 residues in the CDR3. Germline V gives CDR1 SGHNT, CDR2 YYREEE (reference sequence).

The chain uses TRBV10-3 and TRBJ2-3; 13 bases fit TRBD2. V gave up 4 bases and J gave up 8 bases; unmatched junction bases: 15. In germline, CDR1 is ENHRY, CDR2 SYGVKD. There are 18 residues in the CDR3. In DNA, the CDR3 is TGTGCCATCAGTGCCCCGGGGACTAGCGGGGCCCGGCGGGTTACGCAGTATTTT. The encoded protein is CAISAPGTSGARRVTQYF.

The chain links TRBV29-1 to TRBJ2-1, with D possibly being TRBD1 (6 bases). The CDR3 is 12 residues long. Germline lookup yields CDR1 SQVTM and CDR2 ANQGSEA. V was cut by 6 bases and J by 4 bases, with 10 bases left in between. The CDR3 is CSVGGQYNEQFF. The CDR3, as DNA: TGCAGCGTCGGTGGACAGTACAATGAGCAGTTCTTC.

The V and J genes are TRBV7-6 and TRBJ2-1; 16 bases agree with TRBD2. V shed 10 bases and J 5 bases; nucleotides not matched to a gene: 14. CDR1 and CDR2 (germline): SGHVS, FNYEAQ. The CDR3 is 18 amino acids. CDR3: CATAWGTSGGARNNEQFF. The DNA for the CDR3 is TGTGCCACCGCATGGGGGACTAGCGGGGGGGCTAGAAACAATGAGCAGTTCTTC. The whole variable domain, remainder taken from reference TRBV7-6 and TRBJ2-1, is GAGVSQSPRYKVTKRGQDVALRCDPISGHVSLYWYRQALGQGPEFLTYFNYEAQQDKSGLPNDRFSAERPEGSISTLTIQRTEQRDSAMYRCATAWGTSGGARNNEQFFGPGTRLTVL.

This clone came up a few times. Different DNA sequences within this sample yield the same CDR3. V usage is TRBV29-1 and J usage is TRBJ2-5; maybe TRBD1 (5 bases). The CDR3 loop spans 12 amino acids. Trimming cost V 2 bases and J 5 bases, with 9 bases left between them. Germline CDR1 reads SQVTM; CDR2 reads ANQGSEA. The CDR3 sequence: CSVEQGGETQYF. The CDR3 DNA is TGCAGCGTTGAACAGGGTGGGGAGACCCAGTACTTC.

The rearrangement links TRBV29-1 to TRBJ2-1; maybe TRBD1 (5 bases). Germline V CDR1 and CDR2: SQVTM, ANQGSEA. CDR3 length: 15 amino acids. V lost 2 bases to trimming and J lost 0 bases, with 11 bases between them. The CDR3 here is CSVEKGLLSYNEQFF. CDR3 DNA: TGCAGCGTTGAAAAGGGGTTACTCTCCTACAATGAGCAGTTCTTC.

The V call is TRBV4-1, the J call TRBJ2-2; a weak D match, TRBD1 (6 bases). Germline V gives CDR1 MGHRA, CDR2 YSYEKL. The V end lost 3 bases, the J end lost 7 bases, and 12 bases lay between the germline ends. This CDR3 region has 14 residues. DNA of the CDR3: TGCGCCAGCAGCCACAACAGGGTTAGCGGGGAGCTGTTTTTT. Translated: CASSHNRVSGELFF.

This chain uses TRBV30 with TRBJ1-2; D possibly corresponds to TRBD1 (6 bases). The length of the CDR3 is 13 residues. Germline V lookup: CDR1 GTSNPN, CDR2 SVGIG (reference sequence). The V and J ends lost 1 base and 1 base respectively, with 7 bases between them. In DNA, the CDR3 is TGTGCCTGGAGTGAAGGGGGTAACTATGGCTACACCTTC. The encoded protein is CAWSEGGNYGYTF.

V and J are TRBV6-5 and TRBJ1-5, with D perhaps matching TRBD1 (6 bases). The CDR3 contains 13 residues. The V end was cut by 7 bases, the J end by 3 bases, with 10 bases between. Germline V gene data show CDR1 as MNHEY and CDR2 as SVGAGI. CDR3 sequence reads: CASTTGNNQPQHF. CDR3 sequence (DNA): TGTGCCAGCACGACAGGCAACAATCAGCCCCAGCATTTT.

The V call is TRBV18, the J call TRBJ1-1; D perhaps matches TRBD1 (5 bases). Germline loops: CDR1 KGHSH, CDR2 LQKENI. V was trimmed by 3 bases and J by 4 bases, leaving 12 bases between them. The CDR3 extends over 14 amino acids. The CDR3 coding sequence is TGTGCCAGCTCACCTTCCGGCCAGGGCACTGAAGCTTTCTTT. Protein: CASSPSGQGTEAFF.

V gene TRBV29-1 combines with J gene TRBJ2-7; 7 bases match TRBD1. The CDR3 totals 14 residues. Per the germline V gene, CDR1 is SQVTM and CDR2 is ANQGSEA. With 4 bases clipped from V and 2 bases from J, the junction kept 8 bases outside the gene matches. CDR3 residues: CSVANRGPTYEQYF. CDR3 nucleotides: TGCAGCGTTGCTAACAGGGGCCCTACCTACGAGCAGTACTTC.

This clone was seen many times. The chain has TRBV18 and TRBJ2-1; TRBD1 matches 12 bases. V was clipped by 0 bases and J by 0 bases; unmatched bases: 12. Per germline, CDR1 KGHSH and CDR2 LQKENI. CDR3 size: 21 residues. The CDR3 is CASSPPPGQGAPGSSYNEQFF. In DNA form, the CDR3 reads TGTGCCAGCTCACCACCTCCGGGACAGGGGGCCCCCGGGAGCTCCTACAATGAGCAGTTCTTC.